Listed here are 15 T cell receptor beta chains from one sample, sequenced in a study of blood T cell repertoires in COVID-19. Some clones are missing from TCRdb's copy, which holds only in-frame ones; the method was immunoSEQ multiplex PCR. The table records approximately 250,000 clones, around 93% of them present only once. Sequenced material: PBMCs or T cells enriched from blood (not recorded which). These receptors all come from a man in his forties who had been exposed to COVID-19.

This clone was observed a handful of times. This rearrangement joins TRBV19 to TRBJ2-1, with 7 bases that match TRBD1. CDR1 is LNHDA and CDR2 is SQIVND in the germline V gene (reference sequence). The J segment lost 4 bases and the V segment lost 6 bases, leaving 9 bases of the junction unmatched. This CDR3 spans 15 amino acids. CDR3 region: CASSSPGTDYNEQFF. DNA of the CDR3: TGTGCCAGTAGCTCTCCCGGGACAGATTACAATGAGCAGTTCTTC.

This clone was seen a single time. DNA for the CDR3: TGTGCCAGCAGCCAAGTAAGCGGGAGGGGGCAAACCGGGGAGCTGTTTTTT. It codes for CASSQVSGRGQTGELFF. The rearrangement links TRBV4-2 to TRBJ2-2; TRBD2 matches at 10 bases. The CDR3 extends over 17 amino acids. The V gene's germline CDR1 is LGHNA and CDR2 YNFKEQ. The ends lost 1 base at V and 5 bases at J; junction bases unmatched: 7.

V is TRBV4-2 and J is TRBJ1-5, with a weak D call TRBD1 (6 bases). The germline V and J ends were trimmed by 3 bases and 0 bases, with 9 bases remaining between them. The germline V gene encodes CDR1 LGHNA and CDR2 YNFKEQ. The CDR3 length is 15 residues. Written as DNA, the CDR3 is TGTGCCAGCAGCCAGGAAGGGGGTAGCAATCAGCCCCAGCATTTT. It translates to CASSQEGGSNQPQHF.

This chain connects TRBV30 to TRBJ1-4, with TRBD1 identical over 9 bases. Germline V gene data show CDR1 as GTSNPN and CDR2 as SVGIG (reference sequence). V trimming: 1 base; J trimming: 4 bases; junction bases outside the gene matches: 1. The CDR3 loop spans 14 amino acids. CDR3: CAWSGDRVNEKLFF. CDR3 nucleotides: TGTGCCTGGAGTGGGGACAGGGTTAATGAAAAACTGTTTTTT.

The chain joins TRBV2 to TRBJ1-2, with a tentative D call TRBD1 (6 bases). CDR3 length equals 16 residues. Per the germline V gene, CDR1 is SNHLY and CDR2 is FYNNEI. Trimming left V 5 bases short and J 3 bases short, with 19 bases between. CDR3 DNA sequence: TGTGCCAGCAGTCCCGAGGACAGCGCTAGCTACTATGGCTACACCTTC. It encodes CASSPEDSASYYGYTF.

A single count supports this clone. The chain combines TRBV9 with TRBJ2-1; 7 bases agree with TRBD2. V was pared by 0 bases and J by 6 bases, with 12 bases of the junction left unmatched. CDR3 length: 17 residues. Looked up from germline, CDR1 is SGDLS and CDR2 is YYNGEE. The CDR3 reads CASSVGAGGSGSNEQFF. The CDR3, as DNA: TGTGCCAGCAGCGTAGGAGCTGGCGGGAGCGGAAGCAATGAGCAGTTCTTC.

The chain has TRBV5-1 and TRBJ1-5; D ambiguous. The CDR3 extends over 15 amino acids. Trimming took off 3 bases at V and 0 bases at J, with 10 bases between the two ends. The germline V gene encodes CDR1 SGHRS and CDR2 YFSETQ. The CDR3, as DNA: TGCGCCAGCAGCTCGGGAGAGTATAGCAATCAGCCCCAGCATTTT. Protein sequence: CASSSGEYSNQPQHF.

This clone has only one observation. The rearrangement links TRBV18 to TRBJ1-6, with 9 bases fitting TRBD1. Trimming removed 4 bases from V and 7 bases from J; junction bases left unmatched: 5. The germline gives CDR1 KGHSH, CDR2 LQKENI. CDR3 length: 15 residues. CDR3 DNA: TGTGCCAGCTCACGGACAGGGGTGAGGAATTCACCCCTCCACTTT. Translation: CASSRTGVRNSPLHF. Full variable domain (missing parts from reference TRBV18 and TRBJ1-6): NAGVMQNPRHLVRRRGQEARLRCSPMKGHSHVYWYRQLPEEGLKFMVYLQKENIIDESGMPKERFSAEFPKEGPSILRIQQVVRGDSAAYFCASSRTGVRNSPLHFGNGTRLTVT.

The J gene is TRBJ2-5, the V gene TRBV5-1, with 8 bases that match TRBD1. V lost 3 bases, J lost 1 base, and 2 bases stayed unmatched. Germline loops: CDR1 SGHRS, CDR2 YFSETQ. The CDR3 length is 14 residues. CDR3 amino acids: CASSYQGAQETQYF. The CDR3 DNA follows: TGCGCCAGCAGCTACCAGGGGGCCCAAGAGACCCAGTACTTC.

CDR3 in DNA: TGCGCCAGCAGCCAAGTCAAAAGCGGGAGTTACGAGCAGTACTTC. As protein: CASSQVKSGSYEQYF. V usage is TRBV4-1 and J usage is TRBJ2-7; 8 positions match TRBD2. Per the germline V gene, CDR1 is MGHRA and CDR2 is YSYEKL. V lost 1 base and J lost 4; bases outside the gene matches: 6. The CDR3 loop spans 15 amino acids.

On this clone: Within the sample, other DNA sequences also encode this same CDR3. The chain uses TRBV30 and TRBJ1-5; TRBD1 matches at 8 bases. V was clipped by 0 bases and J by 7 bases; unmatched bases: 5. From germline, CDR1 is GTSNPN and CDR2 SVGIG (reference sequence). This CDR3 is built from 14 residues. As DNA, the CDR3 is TGTGCCTGGAGTGTACGACAGGGGAGACAGCCCCAGCATTTT. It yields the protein CAWSVRQGRQPQHF.

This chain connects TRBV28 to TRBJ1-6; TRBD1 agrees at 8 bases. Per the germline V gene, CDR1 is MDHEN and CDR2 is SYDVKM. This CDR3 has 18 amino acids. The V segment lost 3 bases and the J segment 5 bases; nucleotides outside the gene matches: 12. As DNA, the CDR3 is TGTGCCAGCAGTTTCCTCGGTATCGACAGGGGCGATAATTCACCCCTCCACTTT. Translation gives CASSFLGIDRGDNSPLHF.

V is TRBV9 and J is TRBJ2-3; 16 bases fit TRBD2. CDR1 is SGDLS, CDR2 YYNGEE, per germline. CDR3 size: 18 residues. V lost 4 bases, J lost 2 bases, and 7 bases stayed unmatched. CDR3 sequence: CASSPGLAGGPYTDTQYF. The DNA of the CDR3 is TGTGCCAGCAGCCCGGGACTAGCGGGAGGGCCGTACACAGATACGCAGTATTTT.

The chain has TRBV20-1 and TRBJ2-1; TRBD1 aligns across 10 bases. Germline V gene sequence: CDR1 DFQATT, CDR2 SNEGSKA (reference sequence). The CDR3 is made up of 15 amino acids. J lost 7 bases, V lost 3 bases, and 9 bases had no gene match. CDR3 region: CSASRQGAVNNEQFF. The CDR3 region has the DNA TGCAGTGCTAGTCGACAGGGGGCAGTTAATAATGAGCAGTTCTTC.

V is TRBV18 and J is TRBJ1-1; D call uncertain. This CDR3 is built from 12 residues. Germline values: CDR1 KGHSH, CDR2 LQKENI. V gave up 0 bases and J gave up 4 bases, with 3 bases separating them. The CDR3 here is CASSPPLTEAFF. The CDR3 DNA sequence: TGTGCCAGCTCACCACCTCTCACTGAAGCTTTCTTT.